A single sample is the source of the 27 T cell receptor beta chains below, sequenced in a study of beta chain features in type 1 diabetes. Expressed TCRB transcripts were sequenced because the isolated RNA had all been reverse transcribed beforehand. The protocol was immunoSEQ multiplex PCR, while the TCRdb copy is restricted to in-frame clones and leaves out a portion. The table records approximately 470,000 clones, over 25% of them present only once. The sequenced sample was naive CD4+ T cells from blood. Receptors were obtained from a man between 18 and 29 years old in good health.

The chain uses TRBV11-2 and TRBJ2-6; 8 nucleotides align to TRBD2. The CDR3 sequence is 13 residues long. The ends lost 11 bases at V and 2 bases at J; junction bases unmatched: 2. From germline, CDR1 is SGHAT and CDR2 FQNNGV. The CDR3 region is CALRGAGANVLTF. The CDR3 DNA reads TGTGCCCTGCGGGGGGCTGGGGCCAACGTCCTGACTTTC.

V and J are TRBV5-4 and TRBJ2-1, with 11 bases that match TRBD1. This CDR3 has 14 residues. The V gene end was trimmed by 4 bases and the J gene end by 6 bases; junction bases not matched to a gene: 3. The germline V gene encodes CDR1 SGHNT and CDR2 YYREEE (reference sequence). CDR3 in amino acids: CASSPGQGANEQFF. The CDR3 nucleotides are TGTGCCAGCAGCCCCGGACAGGGGGCCAATGAGCAGTTCTTC.

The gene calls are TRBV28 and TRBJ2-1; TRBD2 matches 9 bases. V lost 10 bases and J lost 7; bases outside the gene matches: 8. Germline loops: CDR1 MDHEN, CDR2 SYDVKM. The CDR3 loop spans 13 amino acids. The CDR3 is CAISGLALNEQFF. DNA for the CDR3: TGTGCCATCTCGGGACTAGCTTTAAATGAGCAGTTCTTC. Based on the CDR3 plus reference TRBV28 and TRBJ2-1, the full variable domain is DVKVTQSSRYLVKRTGEKVFLECVQDMDHENMFWYRQDPGLGLRLIYFSYDVKMKEKGDIPEGYSVSREKKERFSLILESASTNQTSMYLCAISGLALNEQFFGPGTRLTVL.

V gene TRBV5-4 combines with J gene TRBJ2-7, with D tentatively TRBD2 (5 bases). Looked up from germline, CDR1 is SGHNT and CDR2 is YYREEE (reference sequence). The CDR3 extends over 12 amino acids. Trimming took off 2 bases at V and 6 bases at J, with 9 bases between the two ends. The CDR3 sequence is CASSFSSSEQYF. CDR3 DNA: TGTGCCAGCAGCTTTTCTAGCAGCGAGCAGTACTTC.

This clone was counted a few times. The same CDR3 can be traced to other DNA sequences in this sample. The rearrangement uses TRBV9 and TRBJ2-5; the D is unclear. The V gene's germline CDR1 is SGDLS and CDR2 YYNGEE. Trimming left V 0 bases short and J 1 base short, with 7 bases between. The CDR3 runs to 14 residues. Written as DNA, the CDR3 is TGTGCCAGCAGCGTAGATCGGGCCCAAGAGACCCAGTACTTC. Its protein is CASSVDRAQETQYF. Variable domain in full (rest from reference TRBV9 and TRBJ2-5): DSGVTQTPKHLITATGQRVTLRCSPRSGDLSVYWYQQSLDQGLQFLIQYYNGEERAKGNILERFSAQQFPDLHSELNLSSLELGDSALYFCASSVDRAQETQYFGPGTRLLVL.

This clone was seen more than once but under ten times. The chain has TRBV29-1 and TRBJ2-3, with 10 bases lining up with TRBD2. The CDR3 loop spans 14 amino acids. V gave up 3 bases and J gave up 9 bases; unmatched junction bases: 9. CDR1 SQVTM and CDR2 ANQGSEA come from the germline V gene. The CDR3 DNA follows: TGCAGCGTTGATACTAGCGGGATTCTGCTCACGCAGTATTTT. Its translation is CSVDTSGILLTQYF.

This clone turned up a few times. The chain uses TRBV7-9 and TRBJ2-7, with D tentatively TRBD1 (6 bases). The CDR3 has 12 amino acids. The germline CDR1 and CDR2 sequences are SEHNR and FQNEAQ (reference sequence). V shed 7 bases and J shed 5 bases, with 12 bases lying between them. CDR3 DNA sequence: TGTGCCAGCACCGCATGGGGGCACGAGCAGTACTTC. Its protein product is CASTAWGHEQYF.

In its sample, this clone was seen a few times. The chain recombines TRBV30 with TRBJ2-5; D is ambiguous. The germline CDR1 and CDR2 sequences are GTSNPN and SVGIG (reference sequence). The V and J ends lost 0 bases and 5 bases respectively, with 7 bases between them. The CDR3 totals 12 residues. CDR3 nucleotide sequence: TGTGCCTGGAGTGTGGTACCGGAGACCCAGTACTTC. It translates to CAWSVVPETQYF. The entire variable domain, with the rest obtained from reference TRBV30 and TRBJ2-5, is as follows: SQTIHQWPATLVQPVGSPLSLECTVEGTSNPNLYWYRQAAGRGLQLLFYSVGIGQISSEVPQNLSASRPQDRQFILSSKKLLLSDSGFYLCAWSVVPETQYFGPGTRLLVL.

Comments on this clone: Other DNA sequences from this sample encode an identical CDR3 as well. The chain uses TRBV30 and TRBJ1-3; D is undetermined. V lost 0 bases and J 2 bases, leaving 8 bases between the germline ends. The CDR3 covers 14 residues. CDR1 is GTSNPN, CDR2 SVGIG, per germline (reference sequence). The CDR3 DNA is TGTGCCTGGAGTGTGGGGAGGGCTGGAAACACCATATATTTT. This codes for CAWSVGRAGNTIYF.

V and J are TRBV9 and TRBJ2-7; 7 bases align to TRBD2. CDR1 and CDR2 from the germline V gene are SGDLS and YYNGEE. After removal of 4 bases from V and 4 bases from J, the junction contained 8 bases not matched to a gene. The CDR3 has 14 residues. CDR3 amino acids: CASSLGLTAYEQYF. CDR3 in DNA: TGTGCCAGCAGCCTGGGACTAACGGCTTACGAGCAGTACTTC.

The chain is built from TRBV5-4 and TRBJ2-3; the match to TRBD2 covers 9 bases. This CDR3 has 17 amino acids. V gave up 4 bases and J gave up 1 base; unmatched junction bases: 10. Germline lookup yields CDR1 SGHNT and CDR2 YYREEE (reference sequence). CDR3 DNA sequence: TGTGCCAGCAGCGCAAACCGGTGGACTAGCGGCACAGATACGCAGTATTTT. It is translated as CASSANRWTSGTDTQYF.

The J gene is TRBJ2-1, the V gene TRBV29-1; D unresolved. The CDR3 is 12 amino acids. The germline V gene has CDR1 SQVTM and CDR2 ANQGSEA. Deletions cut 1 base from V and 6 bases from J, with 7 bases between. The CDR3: CSVEAYGNEQFF. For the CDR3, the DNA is TGCAGCGTTGAAGCTTACGGCAATGAGCAGTTCTTC.

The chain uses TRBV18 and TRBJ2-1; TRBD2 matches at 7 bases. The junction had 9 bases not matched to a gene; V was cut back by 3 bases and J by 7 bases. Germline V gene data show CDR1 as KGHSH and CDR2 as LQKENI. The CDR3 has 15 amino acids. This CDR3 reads CASSPYSGVPNEQFF. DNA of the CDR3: TGTGCCAGCTCACCCTACAGCGGGGTACCGAATGAGCAGTTCTTC.

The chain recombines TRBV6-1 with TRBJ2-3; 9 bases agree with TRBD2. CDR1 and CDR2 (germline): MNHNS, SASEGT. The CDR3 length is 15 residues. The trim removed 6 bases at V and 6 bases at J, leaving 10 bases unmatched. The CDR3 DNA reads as TGTGCCAGCAGCCCGGGACTAGCACCGAGGGATACGCAGTATTTT. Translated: CASSPGLAPRDTQYF.

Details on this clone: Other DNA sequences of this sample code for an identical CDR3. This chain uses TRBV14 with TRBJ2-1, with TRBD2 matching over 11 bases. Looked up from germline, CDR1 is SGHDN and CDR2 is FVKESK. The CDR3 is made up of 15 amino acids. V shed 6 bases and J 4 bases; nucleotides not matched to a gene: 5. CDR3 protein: CASRATSGSYNEQFF. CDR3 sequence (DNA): TGTGCCAGCAGGGCTACTAGCGGGAGTTACAATGAGCAGTTCTTC.

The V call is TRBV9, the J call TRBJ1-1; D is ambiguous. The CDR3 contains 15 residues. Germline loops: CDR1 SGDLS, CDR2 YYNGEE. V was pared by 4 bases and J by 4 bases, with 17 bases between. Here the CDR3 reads CASSPTFGEGTEAFF. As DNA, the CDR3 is TGTGCCAGCAGCCCGACCTTTGGGGAGGGCACTGAAGCTTTCTTT.

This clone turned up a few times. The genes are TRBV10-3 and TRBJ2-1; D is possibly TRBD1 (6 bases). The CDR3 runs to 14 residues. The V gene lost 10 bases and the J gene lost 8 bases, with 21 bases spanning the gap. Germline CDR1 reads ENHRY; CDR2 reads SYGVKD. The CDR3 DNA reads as TGTGCCAGTAGGACAGACTGGGCGTTCGATGAGCAGTTCTTC. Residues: CASRTDWAFDEQFF.

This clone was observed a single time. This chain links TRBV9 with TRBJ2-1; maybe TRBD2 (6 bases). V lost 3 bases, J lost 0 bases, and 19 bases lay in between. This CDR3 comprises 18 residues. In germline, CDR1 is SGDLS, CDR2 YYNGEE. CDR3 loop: CASSALTSLISSYNEQFF. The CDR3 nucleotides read TGTGCCAGCAGCGCTCTGACTAGTTTGATCAGCTCCTACAATGAGCAGTTCTTC.

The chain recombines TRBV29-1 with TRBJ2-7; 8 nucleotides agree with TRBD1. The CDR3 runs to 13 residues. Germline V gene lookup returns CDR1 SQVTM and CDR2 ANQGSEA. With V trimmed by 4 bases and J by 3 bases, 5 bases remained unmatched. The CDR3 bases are TGCAGCGTTGTAGACAGGGGAGACTACGAGCAGTACTTC. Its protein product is CSVVDRGDYEQYF.

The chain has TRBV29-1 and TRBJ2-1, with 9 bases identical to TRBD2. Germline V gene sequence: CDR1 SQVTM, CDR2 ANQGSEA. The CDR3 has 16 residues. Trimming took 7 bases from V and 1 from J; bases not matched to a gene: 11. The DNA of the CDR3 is TGCAGCGCCGCAGGGCGGGAGGGCCATTCCTACAATGAGCAGTTCTTC. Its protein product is CSAAGREGHSYNEQFF.

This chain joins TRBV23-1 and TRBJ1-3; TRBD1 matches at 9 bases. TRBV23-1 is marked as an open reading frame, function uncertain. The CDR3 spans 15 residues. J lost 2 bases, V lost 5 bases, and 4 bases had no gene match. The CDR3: CASSFRDRAGNTIYF. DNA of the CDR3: TGCGCCAGCAGTTTCCGGGACAGGGCTGGAAACACCATATATTTT.

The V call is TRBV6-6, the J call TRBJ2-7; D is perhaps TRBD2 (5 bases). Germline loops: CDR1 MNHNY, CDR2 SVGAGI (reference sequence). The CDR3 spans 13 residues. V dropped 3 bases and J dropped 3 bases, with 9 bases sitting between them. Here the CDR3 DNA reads TGTGCCAGCAGTTATGCGGGTGACTACGAGCAGTACTTC. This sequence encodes CASSYAGDYEQYF.

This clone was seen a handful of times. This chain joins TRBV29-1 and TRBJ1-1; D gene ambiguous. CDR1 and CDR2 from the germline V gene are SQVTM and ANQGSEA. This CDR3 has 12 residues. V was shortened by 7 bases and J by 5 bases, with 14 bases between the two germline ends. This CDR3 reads CSAGDSGTEAFF. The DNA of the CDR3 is TGCAGCGCCGGCGATTCTGGAACTGAAGCTTTCTTT.

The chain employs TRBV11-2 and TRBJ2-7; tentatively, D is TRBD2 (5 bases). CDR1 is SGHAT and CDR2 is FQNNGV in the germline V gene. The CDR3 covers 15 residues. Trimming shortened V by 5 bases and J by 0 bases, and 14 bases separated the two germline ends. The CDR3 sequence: CASSLLAGTSYEQYF. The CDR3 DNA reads TGTGCCAGCAGCCTCCTGGCGGGTACCTCCTACGAGCAGTACTTC.

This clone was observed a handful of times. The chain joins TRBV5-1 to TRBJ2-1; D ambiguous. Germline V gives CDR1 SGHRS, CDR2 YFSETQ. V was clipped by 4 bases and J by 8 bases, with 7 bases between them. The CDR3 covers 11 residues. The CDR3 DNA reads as TGCGCCAGCAGCGCCGAATATGAGCAGTTCTTC. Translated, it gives CASSAEYEQFF.

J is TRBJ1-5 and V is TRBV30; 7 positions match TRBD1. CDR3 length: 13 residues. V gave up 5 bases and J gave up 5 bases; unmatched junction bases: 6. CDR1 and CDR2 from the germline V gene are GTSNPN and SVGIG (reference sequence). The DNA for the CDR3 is TGTGCCTGGGCCCCGACAGGGTATCAGCCCCAGCATTTT. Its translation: CAWAPTGYQPQHF.

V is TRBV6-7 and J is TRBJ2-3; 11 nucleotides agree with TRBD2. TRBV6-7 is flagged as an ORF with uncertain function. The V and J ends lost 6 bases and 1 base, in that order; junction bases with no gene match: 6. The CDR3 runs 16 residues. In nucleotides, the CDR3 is TGTGCCAGCAGGAAAATAGCGGGAGGGGGCACAGATACGCAGTATTTT. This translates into CASRKIAGGGTDTQYF.